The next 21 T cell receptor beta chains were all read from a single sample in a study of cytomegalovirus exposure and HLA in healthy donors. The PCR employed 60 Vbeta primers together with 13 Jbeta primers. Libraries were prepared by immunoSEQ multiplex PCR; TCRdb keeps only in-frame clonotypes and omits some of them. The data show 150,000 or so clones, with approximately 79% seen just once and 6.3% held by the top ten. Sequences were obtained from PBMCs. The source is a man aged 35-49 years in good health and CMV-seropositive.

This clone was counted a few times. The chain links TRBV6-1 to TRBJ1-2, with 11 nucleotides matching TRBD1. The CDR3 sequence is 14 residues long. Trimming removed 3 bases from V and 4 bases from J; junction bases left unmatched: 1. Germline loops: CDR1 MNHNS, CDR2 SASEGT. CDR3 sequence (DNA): TGTGCCAGCAGTGACGGACAGGGGGCCTATGGCTACACCTTC. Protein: CASSDGQGAYGYTF.

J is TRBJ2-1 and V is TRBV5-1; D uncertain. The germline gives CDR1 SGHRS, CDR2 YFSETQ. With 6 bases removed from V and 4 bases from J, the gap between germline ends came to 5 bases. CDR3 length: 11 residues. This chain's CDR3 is CASKTYNEQFF. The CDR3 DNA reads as TGCGCCAGCAAAACTTACAATGAGCAGTTCTTC.

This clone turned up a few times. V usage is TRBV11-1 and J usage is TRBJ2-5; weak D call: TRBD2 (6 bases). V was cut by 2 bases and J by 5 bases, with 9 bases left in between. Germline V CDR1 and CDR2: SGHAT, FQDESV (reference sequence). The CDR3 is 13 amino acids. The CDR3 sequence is CASSLSREETQYF. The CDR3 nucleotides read TGTGCCAGCAGCTTAAGCCGGGAGGAGACCCAGTACTTC.

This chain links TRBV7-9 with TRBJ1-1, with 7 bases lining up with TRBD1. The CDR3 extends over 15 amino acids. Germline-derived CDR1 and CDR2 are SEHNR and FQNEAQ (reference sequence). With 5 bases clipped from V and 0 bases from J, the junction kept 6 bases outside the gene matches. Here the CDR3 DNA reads TGTGCCAGCAGCGAACAGGGGCTTTTGAACACTGAAGCTTTCTTT. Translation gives CASSEQGLLNTEAFF.

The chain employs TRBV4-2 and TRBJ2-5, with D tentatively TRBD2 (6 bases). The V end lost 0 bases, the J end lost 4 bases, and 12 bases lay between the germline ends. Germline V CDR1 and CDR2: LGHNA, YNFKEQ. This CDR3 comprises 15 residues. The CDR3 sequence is CASSQDRLVGETQYF. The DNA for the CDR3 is TGTGCCAGCAGCCAAGATAGACTAGTCGGAGAGACCCAGTACTTC.

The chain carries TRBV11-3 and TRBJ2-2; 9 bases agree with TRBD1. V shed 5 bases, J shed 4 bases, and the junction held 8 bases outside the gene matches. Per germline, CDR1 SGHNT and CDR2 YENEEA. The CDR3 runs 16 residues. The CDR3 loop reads CASSRRTGVTTGELFF. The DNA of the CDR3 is TGTGCCAGCAGCCGAAGGACAGGGGTGACCACCGGGGAGCTGTTTTTT.

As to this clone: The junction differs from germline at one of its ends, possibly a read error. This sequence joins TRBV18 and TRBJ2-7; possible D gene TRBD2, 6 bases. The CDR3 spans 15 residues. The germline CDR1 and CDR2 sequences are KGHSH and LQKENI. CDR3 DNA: TGTGCCAGCTCACCACGGAACTCGGGGACTTACGAGCGGTACTTC. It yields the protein CASSPRNSGTYERYF. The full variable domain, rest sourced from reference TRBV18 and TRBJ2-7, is NAGVMQNPRHLVRRRGQEARLRCSPMKGHSHVYWYRQLPEEGLKFMVYLQKENIIDESGMPKERFSAEFPKEGPSILRIQQVVRGDSAAYFCASSPRNSGTYERYFGPGTRLTVT.

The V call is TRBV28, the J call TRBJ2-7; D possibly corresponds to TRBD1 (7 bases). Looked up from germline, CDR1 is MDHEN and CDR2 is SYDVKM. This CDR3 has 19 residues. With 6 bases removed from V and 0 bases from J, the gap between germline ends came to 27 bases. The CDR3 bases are TGTGCCAGCAGCCCTCTGGAGGGAAGTTGGGGACAGCGCTCCTACGAGCAGTACTTC. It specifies CASSPLEGSWGQRSYEQYF.

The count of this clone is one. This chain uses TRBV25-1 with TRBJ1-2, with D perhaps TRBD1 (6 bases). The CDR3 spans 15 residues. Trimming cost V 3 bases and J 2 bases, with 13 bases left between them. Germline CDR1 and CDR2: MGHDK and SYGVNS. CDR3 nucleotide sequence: TGTGCCAGCAGTGACAGGGGTGCGTTAAACTATGGCTACACCTTC. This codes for CASSDRGALNYGYTF.

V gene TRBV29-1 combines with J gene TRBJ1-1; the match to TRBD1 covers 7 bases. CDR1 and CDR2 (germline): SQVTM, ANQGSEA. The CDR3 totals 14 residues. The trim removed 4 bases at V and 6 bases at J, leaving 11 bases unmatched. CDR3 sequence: CSVVRQGLAAEAFF. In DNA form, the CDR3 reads TGCAGCGTTGTGAGACAGGGCCTGGCGGCTGAAGCTTTCTTT.

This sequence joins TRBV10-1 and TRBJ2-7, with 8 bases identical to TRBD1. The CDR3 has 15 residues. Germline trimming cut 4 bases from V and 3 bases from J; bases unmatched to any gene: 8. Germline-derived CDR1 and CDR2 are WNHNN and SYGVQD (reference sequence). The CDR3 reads CASSVAGQAGYEQYF. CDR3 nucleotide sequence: TGCGCCAGCAGTGTGGCGGGACAGGCCGGCTACGAGCAGTACTTC.

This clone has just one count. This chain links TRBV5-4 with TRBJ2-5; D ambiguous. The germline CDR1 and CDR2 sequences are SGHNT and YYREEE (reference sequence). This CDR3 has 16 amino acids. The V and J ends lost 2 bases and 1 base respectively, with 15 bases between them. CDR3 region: CASSFRGLGPQETQYF. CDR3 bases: TGTGCCAGCAGCTTTCGCGGTTTGGGTCCCCAAGAGACCCAGTACTTC.

CDR3 sequence: CASSKGGTGELFF. The CDR3 DNA follows: TGTGCCAGCAGTAAGGGAGGGACCGGGGAGCTGTTTTTT. V and J are TRBV2 and TRBJ2-2, with 7 positions matching TRBD2. Trimming cost V 5 bases and J 5 bases; bases outside gene matches: 2. Germline values: CDR1 SNHLY, CDR2 FYNNEI. The CDR3 has 13 residues.

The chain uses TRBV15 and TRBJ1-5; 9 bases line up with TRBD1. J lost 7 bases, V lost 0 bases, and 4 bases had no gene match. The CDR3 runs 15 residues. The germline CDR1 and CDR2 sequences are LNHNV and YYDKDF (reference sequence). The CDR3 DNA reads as TGTGCCACCAGCAGAGAAAGGACAGGGGCCCAGCCCCAGCATTTT. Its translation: CATSRERTGAQPQHF. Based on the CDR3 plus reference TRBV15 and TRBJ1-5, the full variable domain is DAMVIQNPRYQVTQFGKPVTLSCSQTLNHNVMYWYQQKSSQAPKLLFHYYDKDFNNEADTPDNFQSRRPNTSFCFLDIRSPGLGDTAMYLCATSRERTGAQPQHFGDGTRLSIL.

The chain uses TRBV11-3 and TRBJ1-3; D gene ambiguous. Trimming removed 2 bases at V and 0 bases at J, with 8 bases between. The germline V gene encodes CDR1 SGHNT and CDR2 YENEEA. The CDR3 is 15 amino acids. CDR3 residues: CASSLPDNSGNTIYF. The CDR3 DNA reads TGTGCCAGCAGCTTACCCGACAACTCTGGAAACACCATATATTTT.

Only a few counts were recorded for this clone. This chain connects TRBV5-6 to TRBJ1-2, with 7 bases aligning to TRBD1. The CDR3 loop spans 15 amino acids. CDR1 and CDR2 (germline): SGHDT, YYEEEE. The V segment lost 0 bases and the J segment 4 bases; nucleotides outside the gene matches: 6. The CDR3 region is CASSLGRQGIYGYTF. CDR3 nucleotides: TGTGCCAGCAGCTTGGGAAGACAGGGAATCTATGGCTACACCTTC.

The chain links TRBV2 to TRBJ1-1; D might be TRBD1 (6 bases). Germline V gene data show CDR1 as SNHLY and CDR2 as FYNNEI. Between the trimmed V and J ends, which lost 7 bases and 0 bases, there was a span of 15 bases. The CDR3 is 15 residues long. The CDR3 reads CASTLGAVMNTEAFF. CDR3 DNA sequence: TGTGCCAGCACCTTGGGGGCGGTCATGAACACTGAAGCTTTCTTT.

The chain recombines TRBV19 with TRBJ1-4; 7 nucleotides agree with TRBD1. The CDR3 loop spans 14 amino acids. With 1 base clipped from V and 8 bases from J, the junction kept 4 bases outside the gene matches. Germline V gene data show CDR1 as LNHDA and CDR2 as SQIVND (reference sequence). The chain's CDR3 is CASSIGQGSEKLFF. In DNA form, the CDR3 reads TGTGCCAGTAGTATAGGACAGGGTAGCGAAAAACTGTTTTTT. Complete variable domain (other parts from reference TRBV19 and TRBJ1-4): DGGITQSPKYLFRKEGQNVTLSCEQNLNHDAMYWYRQDPGQGLRLIYYSQIVNDFQKGDIAEGYSVSREKKESFPLTVTSAQKNPTAFYLCASSIGQGSEKLFFGSGTQLSVL.

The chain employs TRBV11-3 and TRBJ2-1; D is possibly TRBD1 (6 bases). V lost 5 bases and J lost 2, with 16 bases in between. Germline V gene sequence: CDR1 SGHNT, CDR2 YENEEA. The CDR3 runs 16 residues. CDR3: CASSPQGGTAYNEQFF. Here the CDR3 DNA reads TGTGCCAGCAGCCCCCAAGGGGGTACGGCCTACAATGAGCAGTTCTTC.

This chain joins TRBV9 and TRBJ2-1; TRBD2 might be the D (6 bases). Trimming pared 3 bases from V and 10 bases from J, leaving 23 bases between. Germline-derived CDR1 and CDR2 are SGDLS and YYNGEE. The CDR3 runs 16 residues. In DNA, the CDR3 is TGTGCCAGCAGCGCCTACCCCCGGGAGCTCCTGAGGGAGCAGTTCTTC. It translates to CASSAYPRELLREQFF.

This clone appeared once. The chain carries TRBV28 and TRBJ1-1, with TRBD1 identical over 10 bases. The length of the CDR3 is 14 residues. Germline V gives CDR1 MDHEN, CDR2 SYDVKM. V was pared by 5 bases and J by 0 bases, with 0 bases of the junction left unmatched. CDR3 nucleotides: TGTGCCAGCAGTGGGACAGGGGTGAACACTGAAGCTTTCTTT. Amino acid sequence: CASSGTGVNTEAFF.